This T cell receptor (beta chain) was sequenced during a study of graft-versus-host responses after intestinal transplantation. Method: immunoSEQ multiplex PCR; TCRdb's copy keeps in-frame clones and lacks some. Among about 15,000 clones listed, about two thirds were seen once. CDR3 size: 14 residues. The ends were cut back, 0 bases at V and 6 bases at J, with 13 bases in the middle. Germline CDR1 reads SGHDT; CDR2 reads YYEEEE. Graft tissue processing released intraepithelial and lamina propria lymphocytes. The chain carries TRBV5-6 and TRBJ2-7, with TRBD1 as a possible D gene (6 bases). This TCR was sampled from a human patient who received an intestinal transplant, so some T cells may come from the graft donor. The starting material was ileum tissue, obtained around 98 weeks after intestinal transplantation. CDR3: CASSLDGTTREQYF. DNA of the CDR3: TGTGCCAGCAGCTTGGACGGGACAACCCGCGAGCAGTACTTC. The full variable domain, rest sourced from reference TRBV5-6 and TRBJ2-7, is DAGVTQSPTHLIKTRGQQVTLRCSPKSGHDTVSWYQQALGQGPQFIFQYYEEEERQRGNFPDRFSGHQFPNYSSELNVNALLLGDSALYLCASSLDGTTREQYFGPGTRLTVT.